This TCR beta chain was recorded in a study of cytomegalovirus exposure and HLA in healthy donors. Study summary: Around 78 million unique TCRs, all from HLA-typed donors, were included in an early release of the data.

With 60 Vbeta and 13 Jbeta primers, the PCR was carried out. The repertoire was sequenced with immunoSEQ multiplex PCR; TCRdb's copy has only in-frame clones and lacks some. Of some 77,000 clones in the sample, about 79% are singletons; the top ten hold less than 8%. Study-wide findings and caveats: As a later analysis showed, a missense DCLRE1C variant was linked to trimming of TCR beta V- and J-genes. Upon later analysis, HLA-associated TCR beta chains proved more clonally expanded than other, equally common chains. CMV antigen specificity of three CMV-associated chains was confirmed in vitro.

Worth noting for this clone: Its antigen is unknown.

The CDR3 is 15 residues long. The V end lost 0 bases, the J end lost 4 bases, and 13 bases lay between the germline ends. Germline-derived CDR1 and CDR2 are SGDLS and YYNGEE. This TCR was sampled from a woman between 40 and 50 years old in good health and CMV-seronegative. The chain links TRBV9 to TRBJ2-5; tentative D call: TRBD2 (5 bases). Sequenced: PBMCs. The CDR3 sequence is CASSVVVGVGETQYF. The CDR3 DNA reads TGTGCCAGCAGCGTAGTCGTGGGAGTGGGAGAGACCCAGTACTTC.